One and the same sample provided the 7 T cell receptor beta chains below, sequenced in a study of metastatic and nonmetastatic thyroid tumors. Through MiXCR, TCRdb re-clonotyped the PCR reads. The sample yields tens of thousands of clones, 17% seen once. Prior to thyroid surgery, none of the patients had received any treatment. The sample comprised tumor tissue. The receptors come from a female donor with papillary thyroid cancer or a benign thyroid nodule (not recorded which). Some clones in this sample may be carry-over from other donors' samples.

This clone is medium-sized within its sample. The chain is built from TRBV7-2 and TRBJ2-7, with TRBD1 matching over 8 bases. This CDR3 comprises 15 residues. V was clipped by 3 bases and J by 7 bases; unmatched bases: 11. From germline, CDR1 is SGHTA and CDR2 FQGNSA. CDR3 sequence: CASSFLRGRVGEQYF. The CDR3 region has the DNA TGTGCCAGCAGCTTCCTCAGGGGGCGCGTGGGGGAGCAGTACTTC.

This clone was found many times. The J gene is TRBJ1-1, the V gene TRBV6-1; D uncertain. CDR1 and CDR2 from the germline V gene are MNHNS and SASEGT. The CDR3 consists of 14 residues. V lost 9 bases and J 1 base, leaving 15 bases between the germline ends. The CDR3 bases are TGTGCCAGTTCGGGTCGGTCGGGGAACACTGAAGCTTTCTTT. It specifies CASSGRSGNTEAFF.

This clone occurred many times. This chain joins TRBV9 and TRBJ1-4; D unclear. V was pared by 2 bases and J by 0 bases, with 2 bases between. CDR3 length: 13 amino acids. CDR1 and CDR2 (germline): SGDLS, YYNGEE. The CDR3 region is CASSVATNEKLFF. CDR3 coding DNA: TGTGCCAGCAGCGTCGCAACTAATGAAAAACTGTTTTTT.

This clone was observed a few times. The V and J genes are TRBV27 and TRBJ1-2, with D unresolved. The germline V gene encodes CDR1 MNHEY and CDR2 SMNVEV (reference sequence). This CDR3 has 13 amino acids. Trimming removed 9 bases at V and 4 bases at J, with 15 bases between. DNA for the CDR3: TGTGCCAGGCCACGGCGGGTGGGCTATGGCTACACCTTC. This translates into CARPRRVGYGYTF.

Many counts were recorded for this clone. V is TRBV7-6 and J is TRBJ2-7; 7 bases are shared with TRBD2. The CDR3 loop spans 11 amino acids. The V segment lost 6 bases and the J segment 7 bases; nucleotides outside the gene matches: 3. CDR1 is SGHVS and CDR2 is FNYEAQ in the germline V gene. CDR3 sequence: CASSSGGEQYF. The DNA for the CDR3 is TGTGCCAGCAGTTCGGGGGGAGAGCAGTACTTC.

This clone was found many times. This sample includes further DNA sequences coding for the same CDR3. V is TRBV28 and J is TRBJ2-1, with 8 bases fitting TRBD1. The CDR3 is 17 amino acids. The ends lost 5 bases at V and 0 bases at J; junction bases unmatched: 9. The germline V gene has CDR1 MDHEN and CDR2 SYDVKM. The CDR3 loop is CASSPHRTGSSYNEQFF. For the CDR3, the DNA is TGTGCCAGCAGTCCCCATCGGACAGGGAGCTCCTACAATGAGCAGTTCTTC. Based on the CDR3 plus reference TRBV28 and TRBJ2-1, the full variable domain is DVKVTQSSRYLVKRTGEKVFLECVQDMDHENMFWYRQDPGLGLRLIYFSYDVKMKEKGDIPEGYSVSREKKERFSLILESASTNQTSMYLCASSPHRTGSSYNEQFFGPGTRLTVL.

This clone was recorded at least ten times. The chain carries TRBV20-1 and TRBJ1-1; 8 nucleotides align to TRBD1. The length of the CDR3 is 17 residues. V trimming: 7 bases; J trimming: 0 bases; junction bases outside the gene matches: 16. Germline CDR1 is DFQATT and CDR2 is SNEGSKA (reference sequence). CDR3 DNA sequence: TGCAGTGTGGCGGGGCCGTACAGGGGGATCATGAACACTGAAGCTTTCTTT. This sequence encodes CSVAGPYRGIMNTEAFF.